The 5 T cell receptor beta chains given below trace back to one sample, sequenced in a study of blood T cells in healthy people across ages. A second PCR of roughly 7 to 11 cycles used a sample-barcoded 5' primer and a J-beta primer mix. TCRdb redid the calling of the 5' RACE reads with MiXCR, one entry per CDR3 protein. The sample yields some 560,000 distinct CDR3 sequences, over 25% seen once. The sample also formed part of further work on T cells of mothers and their children.

The specimen was blood. Receptors were obtained from a boy aged 2 to 10 in good health.

This chain connects TRBV9 to TRBJ1-2; no reliable D call. The CDR3 is 14 residues long. The germline V gene has CDR1 SGDLS and CDR2 YYNGEE. V was shortened by 3 bases and J by 2 bases, with 11 bases between the two germline ends. This CDR3 is CASSGGGFNYGYTF. The CDR3 coding sequence is TGTGCCAGCAGCGGCGGTGGGTTCAACTATGGCTACACCTTC.

This clonotype has only a few counts. This chain connects TRBV4-2 to TRBJ1-2; TRBD1 agrees at 12 bases. Germline-derived CDR1 and CDR2 are LGHNA and YNFKEQ. V lost 0 bases, J lost 7 bases, and 12 bases stayed unmatched. The CDR3 runs 18 residues. CDR3 DNA sequence: TGTGCCAGCAGCCAAGATCCGGGACAGGGGGCTCCTCAGAGTGGCTACACCTTC. The encoded protein is CASSQDPGQGAPQSGYTF.

This clonotype was seen only a few times. V is TRBV20-1 and J is TRBJ1-5; 10 nucleotides align to TRBD1. Germline CDR1 DFQATT, CDR2 SNEGSKA (reference sequence). V was clipped by 6 bases and J by 4 bases; unmatched bases: 6. The CDR3 runs 14 residues. CDR3 bases: TGCAGTGCCCAACCGGGACAGGGGAATCAGCCCCAGCATTTT. Translated, it gives CSAQPGQGNQPQHF.

There are a few counts of this clonotype. The chain uses TRBV7-9 and TRBJ2-2, with 12 bases matching TRBD2. The trim removed 3 bases at V and 0 bases at J, leaving 8 bases unmatched. The CDR3 spans 19 residues. CDR1 SEHNR and CDR2 FQNEAQ come from the germline V gene (reference sequence). This CDR3 is CASSFNRLAGGANTGELFF. In DNA, the CDR3 is TGTGCCAGCAGCTTCAATAGGCTAGCGGGAGGGGCGAACACCGGGGAGCTGTTTTTT.

The V gene is TRBV14, the J gene TRBJ2-3; D unclear. The germline gives CDR1 SGHDN, CDR2 FVKESK. The CDR3 has 16 residues. V lost 4 bases, J lost 8 bases, and 22 bases lay in between. CDR3: CASSRTLGSGGATQYF. The CDR3 coding sequence is TGTGCCAGCAGCCGGACGCTAGGTTCTGGCGGAGCTACGCAGTATTTT.